This TCR beta chain was identified during a study of T cells after yellow fever vaccination. As for this clonotype: At one boundary the junction diverges from the germline segment, which might be a read error.

One entry per CDR3 protein results from TCRdb running MiXCR on the 5' RACE reads. The sample has about 300,000 distinct CDR3 sequences; around 6.8% are singletons. Germline CDR1 is DFQATT and CDR2 is SNEGSKA (reference sequence). The CDR3 covers 12 residues. This TCR derives from a man aged 18 to 35 who received the YFV17D yellow fever vaccine. Sequencing used PBMCs, obtained roughly 46 days after the first yellow fever vaccination. The rearrangement links TRBV20-1 to TRBJ1-1; D is perhaps TRBD1 (6 bases). The CDR3 nucleotides are TGCTGTGCTAGAAGGGGGGGGACTGAAGCTTTCTTT. It codes for CCARRGGTEAFF.